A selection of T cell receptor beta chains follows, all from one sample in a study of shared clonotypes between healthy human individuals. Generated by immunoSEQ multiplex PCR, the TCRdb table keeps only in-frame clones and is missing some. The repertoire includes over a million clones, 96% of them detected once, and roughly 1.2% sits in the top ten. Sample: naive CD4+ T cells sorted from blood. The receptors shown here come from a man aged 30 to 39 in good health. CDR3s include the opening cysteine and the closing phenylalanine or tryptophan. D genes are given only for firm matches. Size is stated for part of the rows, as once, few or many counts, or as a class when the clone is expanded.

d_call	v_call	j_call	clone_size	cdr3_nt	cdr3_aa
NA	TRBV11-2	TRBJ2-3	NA	TGTGCCAGCAGCCGTTTGACAGTCCTGAGGACAGATACGCAGTATTTT	CASSRLTVLRTDTQYF
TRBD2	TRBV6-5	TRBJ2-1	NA	TGTGCCAGCAGTAAAACGGGACTAGCCCGTGGAGAGCAGTTCTTC	CASSKTGLARGEQFF
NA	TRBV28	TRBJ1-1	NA	TGTGCCAGCAGTACCGGGACCTTGGGACTCGTTGAAGCTTTCTTT	CASSTGTLGLVEAFF
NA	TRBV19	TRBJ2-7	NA	TGTGCCAGTAGTAGGCGACAGGACTCCTACGAGCAGTACTTC	CASSRRQDSYEQYF
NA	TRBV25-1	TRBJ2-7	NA	TGTGCCAGCAGTGAATCCCCGACTAGCTACGAGCAGTACTTC	CASSESPTSYEQYF
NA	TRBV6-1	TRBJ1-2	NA	TGTGCCAGCAGTGGGGATAGGGCCTTTAACTATGGCTACACCTTC	CASSGDRAFNYGYTF
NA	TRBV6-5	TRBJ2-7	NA	TGTGCCAGCAGTCTTTCTCCCGGGACTTCAAGCGAGCAGTACTTC	CASSLSPGTSSEQYF
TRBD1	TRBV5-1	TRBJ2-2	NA	TGCGCCAGCAGCCCGGCGGACAGGGGTGGCGGGGAGCTGTTTTTT	CASSPADRGGGELFF
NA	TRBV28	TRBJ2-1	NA	TGTGCCAGCAGTTATAGTAATGAGCAGTTCTTC	CASSYSNEQFF
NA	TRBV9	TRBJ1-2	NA	TGTGCCAGCAGCGTAGGTGCAGATTCGGTCTATGGCTACACCTTC	CASSVGADSVYGYTF
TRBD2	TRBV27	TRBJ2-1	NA	TGTGCCAGCAGTTTATTCGGGACTAGCGTTTTACACAATGAGCAGTTCTTC	CASSLFGTSVLHNEQFF
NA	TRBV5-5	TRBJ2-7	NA	TGTGCCAGCAGCTTGTCCCACGAGCAGTACTTC	CASSLSHEQYF
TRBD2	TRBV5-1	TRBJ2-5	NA	TGCGCCAGCAGCTCCCTAGGAGCGGGAGTAGGAGAGACCCAGTACTTC	CASSSLGAGVGETQYF
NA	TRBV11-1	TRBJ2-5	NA	TGTGCCAGCAGCGGGGCGGGGAGAGAGACCCAGTACTTC	CASSGAGRETQYF
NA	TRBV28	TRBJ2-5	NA	TGTGCCAGCAGTTTTCGGGCGGGATGGGAGACCCAGTACTTC	CASSFRAGWETQYF
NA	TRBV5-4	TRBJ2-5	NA	TGTGCCAGCAGCTTGGTGAGTCAAGAGACCCAGTACTTC	CASSLVSQETQYF
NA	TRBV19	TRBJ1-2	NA	TGTGCCAGTAGGGCCCAGTTGCGGCATGGCTACACCTTC	CASRAQLRHGYTF
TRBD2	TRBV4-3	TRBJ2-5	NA	TGCGCCAGCAGCCAAGAGGTTAGCGGGACACAAGAGACCCAGTACTTC	CASSQEVSGTQETQYF
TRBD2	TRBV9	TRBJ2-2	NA	TGTGCCAGCAGCGTAGATACTAGCGGGAGGGCCGGCGGCACCGGGGAGCTGTTTTTT	CASSVDTSGRAGGTGELFF
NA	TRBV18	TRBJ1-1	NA	TGTGCCAGCTCACCCCTCGGGCCCAACACTGAAGCTTTCTTT	CASSPLGPNTEAFF
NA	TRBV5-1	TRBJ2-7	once	TGCGCCAGCAGCTTGGTAAGAGGGTACGAGCAGTACTTC	CASSLVRGYEQYF
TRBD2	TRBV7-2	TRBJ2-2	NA	TGTGCCAGCAGCTTGACTAGCGGCGGGGAGCTGTTTTTT	CASSLTSGGELFF